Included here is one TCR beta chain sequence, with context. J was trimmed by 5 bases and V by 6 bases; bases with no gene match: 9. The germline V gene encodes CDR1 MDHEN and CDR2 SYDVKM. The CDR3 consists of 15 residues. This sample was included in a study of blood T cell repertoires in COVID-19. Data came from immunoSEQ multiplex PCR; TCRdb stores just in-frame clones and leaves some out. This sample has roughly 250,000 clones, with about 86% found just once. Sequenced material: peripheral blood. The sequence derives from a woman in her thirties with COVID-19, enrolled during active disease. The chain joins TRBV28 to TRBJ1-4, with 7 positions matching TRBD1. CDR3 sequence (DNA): TGTGCCAGCAGGGAGACAGGGACGGGGAATGAAAAACTGTTTTTT. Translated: CASRETGTGNEKLFF.